This TCR beta chain was documented in a study of graft-versus-host responses after intestinal transplantation. CDR1 is MNHEY, CDR2 SMNVEV, per germline (reference sequence). V dropped 3 bases and J dropped 2; count of bases not matched to a gene: 7. The CDR3 is made up of 16 amino acids. The protocol was immunoSEQ multiplex PCR, while the TCRdb copy is restricted to in-frame clones and leaves out a portion. Of about 73,000 clones in the sample, 90% were seen once. On this clone itself: Its antigen is unidentified.

The origin of this receptor is a human donor who was the organ donor for an intestinal transplant. The chain has TRBV27 and TRBJ2-5; 9 bases line up with TRBD2. This material consisted of unstimulated CD8+ T cells sorted from spleen or lymph node cells, taken before transplant. The DNA of the CDR3 is TGTGCCAGCAGTTTCAGCGGGGGGACCGAACAAGAGACCCAGTACTTC. It translates to CASSFSGGTEQETQYF.